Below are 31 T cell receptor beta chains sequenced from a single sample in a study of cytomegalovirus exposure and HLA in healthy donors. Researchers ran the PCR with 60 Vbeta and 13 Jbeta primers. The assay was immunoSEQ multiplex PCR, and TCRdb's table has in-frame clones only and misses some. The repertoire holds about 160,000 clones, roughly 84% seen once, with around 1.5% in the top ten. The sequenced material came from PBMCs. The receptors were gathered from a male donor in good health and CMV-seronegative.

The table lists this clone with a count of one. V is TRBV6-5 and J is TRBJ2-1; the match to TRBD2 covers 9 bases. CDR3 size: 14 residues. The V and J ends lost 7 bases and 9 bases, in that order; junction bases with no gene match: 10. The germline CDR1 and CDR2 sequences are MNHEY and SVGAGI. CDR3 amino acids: CASTKNSGGIEQFF. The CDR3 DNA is TGTGCCAGCACCAAAAATAGCGGGGGCATTGAGCAGTTCTTC.

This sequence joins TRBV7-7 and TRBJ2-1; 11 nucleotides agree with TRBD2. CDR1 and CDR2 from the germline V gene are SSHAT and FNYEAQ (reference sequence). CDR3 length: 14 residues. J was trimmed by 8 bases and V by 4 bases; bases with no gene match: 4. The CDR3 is CASSSQTSGDEQFF. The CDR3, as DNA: TGTGCCAGCAGCTCTCAGACTAGCGGGGATGAGCAGTTCTTC. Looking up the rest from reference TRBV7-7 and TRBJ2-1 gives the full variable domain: GAGVSQSPRYKVTKRGQDVTLRCDPISSHATLYWYQQALGQGPEFLTYFNYEAQPDKSGLPSDRFSAERPEGSISTLTIQRTEQRDSAMYRCASSSQTSGDEQFFGPGTRLTVL.

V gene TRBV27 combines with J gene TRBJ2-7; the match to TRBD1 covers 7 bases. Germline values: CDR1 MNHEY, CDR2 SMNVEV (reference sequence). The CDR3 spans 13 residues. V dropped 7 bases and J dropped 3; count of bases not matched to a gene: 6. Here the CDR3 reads CASTTGSSYEQYF. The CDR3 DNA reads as TGTGCCAGCACGACAGGGTCTAGCTACGAGCAGTACTTC.

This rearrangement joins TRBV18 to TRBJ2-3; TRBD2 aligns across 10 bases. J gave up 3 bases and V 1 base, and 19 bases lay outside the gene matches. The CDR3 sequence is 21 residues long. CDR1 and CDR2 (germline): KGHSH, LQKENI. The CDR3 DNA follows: TGTGCCAGCTCACCACAACTTTCAGCGGGAGGGCCGGGAGGTATAACAGATACGCAGTATTTT. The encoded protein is CASSPQLSAGGPGGITDTQYF.

CDR3 DNA sequence: TGCGCCAGCAGCTTGGCTATGCGTGGCACTGAAGCTTTCTTT. Protein: CASSLAMRGTEAFF. This chain links TRBV5-1 with TRBJ1-1, with D uncertain. This CDR3 region has 14 residues. Per germline, CDR1 SGHRS and CDR2 YFSETQ. V lost 0 bases and J lost 4, with 10 bases in between.

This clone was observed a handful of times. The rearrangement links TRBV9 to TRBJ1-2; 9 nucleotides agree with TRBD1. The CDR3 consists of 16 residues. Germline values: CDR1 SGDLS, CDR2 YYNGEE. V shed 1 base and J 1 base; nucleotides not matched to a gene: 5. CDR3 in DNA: TGTGCCAGCAGCGTATTCCGGGACAGGGATAACTATGGCTACACCTTC. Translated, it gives CASSVFRDRDNYGYTF.

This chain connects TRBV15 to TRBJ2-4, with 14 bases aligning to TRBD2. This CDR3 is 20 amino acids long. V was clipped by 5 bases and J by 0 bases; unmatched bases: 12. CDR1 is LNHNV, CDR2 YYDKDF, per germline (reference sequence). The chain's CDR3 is CATSLLPGLAGDLAKNIQYF. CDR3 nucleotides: TGTGCCACCAGCTTACTACCGGGACTAGCGGGAGACCTAGCCAAAAACATTCAGTACTTC.

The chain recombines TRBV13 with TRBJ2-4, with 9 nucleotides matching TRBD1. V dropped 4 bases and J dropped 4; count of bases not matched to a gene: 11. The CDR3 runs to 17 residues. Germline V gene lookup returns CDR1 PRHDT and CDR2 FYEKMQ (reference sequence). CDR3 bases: TGTGCCAGCAGCTCGTATTTAGGACAGGGGACAAAAAACATTCAGTACTTC. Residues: CASSSYLGQGTKNIQYF.

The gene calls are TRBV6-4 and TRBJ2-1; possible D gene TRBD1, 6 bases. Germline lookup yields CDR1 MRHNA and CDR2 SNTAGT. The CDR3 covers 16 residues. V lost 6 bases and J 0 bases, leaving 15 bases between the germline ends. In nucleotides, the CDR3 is TGTGCCAGCAGCCTATCGGGACAAGGCTCCTACAATGAGCAGTTCTTC. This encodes CASSLSGQGSYNEQFF.

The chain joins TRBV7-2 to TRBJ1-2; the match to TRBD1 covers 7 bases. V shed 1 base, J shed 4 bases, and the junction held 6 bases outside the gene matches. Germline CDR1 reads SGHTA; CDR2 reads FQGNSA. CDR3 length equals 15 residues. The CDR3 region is CASSLDRGRGYGYTF. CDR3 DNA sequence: TGTGCCAGCAGCTTAGACAGGGGTAGAGGCTATGGCTACACCTTC. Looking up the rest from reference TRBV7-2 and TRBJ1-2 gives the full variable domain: GAGVSQSPSNKVTEKGKDVELRCDPISGHTALYWYRQSLGQGLEFLIYFQGNSAPDKSGLPSDRFSAERTGGSVSTLTIQRTQQEDSAVYLCASSLDRGRGYGYTFGSGTRLTVV.

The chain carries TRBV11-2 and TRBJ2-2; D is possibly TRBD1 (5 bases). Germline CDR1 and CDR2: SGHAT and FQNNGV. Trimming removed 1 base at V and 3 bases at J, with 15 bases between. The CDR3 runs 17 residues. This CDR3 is CASSLGPLEGDTGELFF. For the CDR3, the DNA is TGTGCCAGCAGCTTAGGCCCTCTCGAAGGGGACACCGGGGAGCTGTTTTTT.

The CDR3: CATSKSSGTYNEQFF. The CDR3 DNA sequence: TGTGCCACCAGCAAATCTAGCGGCACCTACAATGAGCAGTTCTTC. The chain joins TRBV15 to TRBJ2-1, with 7 bases fitting TRBD2. The CDR3 has 15 residues. The germline CDR1 and CDR2 sequences are LNHNV and YYDKDF (reference sequence). Trimming took 4 bases from V and 2 from J; bases not matched to a gene: 5.

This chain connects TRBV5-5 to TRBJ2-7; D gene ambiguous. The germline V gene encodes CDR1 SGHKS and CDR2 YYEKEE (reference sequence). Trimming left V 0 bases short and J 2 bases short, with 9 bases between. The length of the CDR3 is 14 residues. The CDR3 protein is CASSLGAVTYEQYF. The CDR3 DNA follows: TGTGCCAGCAGCTTGGGGGCAGTAACCTACGAGCAGTACTTC.

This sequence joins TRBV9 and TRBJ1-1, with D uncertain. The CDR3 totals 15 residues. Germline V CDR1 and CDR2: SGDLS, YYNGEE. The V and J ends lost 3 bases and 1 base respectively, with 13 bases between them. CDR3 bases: TGTGCCAGCAGCGGGCATCTGAATGGGAACACTGAAGCTTTCTTT. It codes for CASSGHLNGNTEAFF.

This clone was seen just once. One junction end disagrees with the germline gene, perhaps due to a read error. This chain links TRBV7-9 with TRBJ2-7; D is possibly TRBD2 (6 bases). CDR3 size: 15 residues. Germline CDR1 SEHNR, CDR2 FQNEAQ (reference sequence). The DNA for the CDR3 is TGTTCCAGCAGCTTAGTTTTGGGGGAGGTCAAGGAGCAGTACTTC. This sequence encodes CSSSLVLGEVKEQYF.

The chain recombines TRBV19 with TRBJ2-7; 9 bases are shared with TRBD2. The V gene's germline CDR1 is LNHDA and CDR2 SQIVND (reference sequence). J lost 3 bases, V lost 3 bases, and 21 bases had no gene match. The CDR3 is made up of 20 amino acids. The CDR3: CASSMRGPLTTSGLNYEQYF. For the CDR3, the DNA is TGTGCCAGTAGTATGAGGGGGCCTCTGACCACTAGCGGGCTAAACTACGAGCAGTACTTC.

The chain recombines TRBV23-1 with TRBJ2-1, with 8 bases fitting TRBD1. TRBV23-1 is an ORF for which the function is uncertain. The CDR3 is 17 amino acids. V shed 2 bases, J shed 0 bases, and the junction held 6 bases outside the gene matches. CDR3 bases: TGCGCCAGCAGTCAACCAGGACAGGGAAGCTCCTACAATGAGCAGTTCTTC. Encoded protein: CASSQPGQGSSYNEQFF.

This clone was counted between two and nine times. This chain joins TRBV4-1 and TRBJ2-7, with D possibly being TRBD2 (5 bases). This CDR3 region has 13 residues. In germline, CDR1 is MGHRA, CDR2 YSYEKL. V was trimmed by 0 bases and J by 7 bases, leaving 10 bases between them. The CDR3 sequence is CASSQDRVAEQYF. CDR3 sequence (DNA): TGCGCCAGCAGCCAAGATCGAGTAGCGGAGCAGTACTTC.

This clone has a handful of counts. Here the CDR3 DNA reads TGTGCCAGCACCTTTTTCGGGGGGGACTACACCTTC. Protein: CASTFFGGDYTF. The gene calls are TRBV6-6 and TRBJ1-2; D may be TRBD1 (5 bases). This CDR3 is built from 12 residues. The V end lost 7 bases, the J end lost 10 bases, and 16 bases lay between the germline ends. Germline-derived CDR1 and CDR2 are MNHNY and SVGAGI (reference sequence).

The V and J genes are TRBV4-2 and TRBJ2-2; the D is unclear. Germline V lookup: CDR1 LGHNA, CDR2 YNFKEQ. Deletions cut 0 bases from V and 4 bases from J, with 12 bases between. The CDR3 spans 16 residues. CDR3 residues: CASSQDVVASTGELFF. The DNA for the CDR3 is TGTGCCAGCAGCCAAGATGTGGTGGCCAGCACCGGGGAGCTGTTTTTT.

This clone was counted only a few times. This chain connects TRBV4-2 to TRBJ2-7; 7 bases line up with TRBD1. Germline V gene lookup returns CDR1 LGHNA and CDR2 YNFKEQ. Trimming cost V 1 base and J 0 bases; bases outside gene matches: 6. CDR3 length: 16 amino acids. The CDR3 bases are TGTGCCAGCAGCCAAGCCGCAGGGGGAACCTCCTACGAGCAGTACTTC. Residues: CASSQAAGGTSYEQYF.

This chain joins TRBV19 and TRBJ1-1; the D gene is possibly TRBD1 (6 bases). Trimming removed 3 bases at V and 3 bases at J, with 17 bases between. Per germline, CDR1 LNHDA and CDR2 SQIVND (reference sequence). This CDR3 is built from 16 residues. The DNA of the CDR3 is TGTGCCAGTAGTATTGGATCCGGGGCAGGGGACACTGAAGCTTTCTTT. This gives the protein CASSIGSGAGDTEAFF. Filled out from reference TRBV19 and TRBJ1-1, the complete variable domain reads DGGITQSPKYLFRKEGQNVTLSCEQNLNHDAMYWYRQDPGQGLRLIYYSQIVNDFQKGDIAEGYSVSREKKESFPLTVTSAQKNPTAFYLCASSIGSGAGDTEAFFGQGTRLTVV.

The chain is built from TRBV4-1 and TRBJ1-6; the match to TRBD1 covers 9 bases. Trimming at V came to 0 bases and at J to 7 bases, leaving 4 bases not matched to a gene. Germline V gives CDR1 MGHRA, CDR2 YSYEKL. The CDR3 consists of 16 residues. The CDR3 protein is CASSQEQGARNSPLHF. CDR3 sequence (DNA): TGCGCCAGCAGCCAAGAACAGGGGGCGCGGAATTCACCCCTCCACTTT.

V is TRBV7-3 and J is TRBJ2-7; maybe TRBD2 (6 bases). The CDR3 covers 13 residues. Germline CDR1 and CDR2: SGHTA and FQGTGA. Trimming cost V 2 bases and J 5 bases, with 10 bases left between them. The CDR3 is CASSLSGENEQYF. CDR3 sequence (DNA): TGTGCCAGCAGCTTATCGGGGGAGAACGAGCAGTACTTC.

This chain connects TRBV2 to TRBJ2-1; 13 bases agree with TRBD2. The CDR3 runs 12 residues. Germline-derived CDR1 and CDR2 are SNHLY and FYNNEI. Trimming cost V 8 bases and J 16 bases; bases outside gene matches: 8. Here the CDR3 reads CASGWTSGRGFF. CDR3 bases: TGTGCCAGCGGGTGGACTAGCGGGAGAGGTTTCTTC. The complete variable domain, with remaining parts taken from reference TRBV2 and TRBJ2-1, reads EPEVTQTPSHQVTQMGQEVILRCVPISNHLYFYWYRQILGQKVEFLVSFYNNEISEKSEIFDDQFSVERPDGSNFTLKIRSTKLEDSAMYFCASGWTSGRGFFGPGTRLTVL.

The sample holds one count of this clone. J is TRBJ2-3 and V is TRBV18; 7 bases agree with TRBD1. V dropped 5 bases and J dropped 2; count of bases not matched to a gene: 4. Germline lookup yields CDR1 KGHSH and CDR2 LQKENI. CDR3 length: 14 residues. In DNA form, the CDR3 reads TGTGCCAGCTCAATAACAGGGGTCACAGATACGCAGTATTTT. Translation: CASSITGVTDTQYF.

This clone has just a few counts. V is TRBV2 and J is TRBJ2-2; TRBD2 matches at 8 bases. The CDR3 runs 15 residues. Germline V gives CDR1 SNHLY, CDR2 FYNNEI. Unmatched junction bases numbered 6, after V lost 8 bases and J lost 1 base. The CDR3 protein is CASDPGTRNTGELFF. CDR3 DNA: TGTGCCAGCGACCCCGGGACTAGGAACACCGGGGAGCTGTTTTTT.

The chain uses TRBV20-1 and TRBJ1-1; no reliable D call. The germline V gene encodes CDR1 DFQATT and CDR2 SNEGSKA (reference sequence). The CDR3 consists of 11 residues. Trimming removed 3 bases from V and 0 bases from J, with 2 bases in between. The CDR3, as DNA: TGCAGTGCTAGCGTGAACACTGAAGCTTTCTTT. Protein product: CSASVNTEAFF.

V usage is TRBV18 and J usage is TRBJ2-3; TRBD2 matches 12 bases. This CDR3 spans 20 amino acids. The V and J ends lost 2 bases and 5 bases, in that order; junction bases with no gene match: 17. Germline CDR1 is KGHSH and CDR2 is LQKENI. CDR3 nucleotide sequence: TGTGCCAGCTCACCAATCACCTGGGCTAGCGGGAGGGCCGAAGGAGATACGCAGTATTTT. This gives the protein CASSPITWASGRAEGDTQYF.

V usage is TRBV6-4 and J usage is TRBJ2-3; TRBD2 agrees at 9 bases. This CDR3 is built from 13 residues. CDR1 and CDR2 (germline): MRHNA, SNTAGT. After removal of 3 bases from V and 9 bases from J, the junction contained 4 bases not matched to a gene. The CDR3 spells CASSDIAGVTQYF. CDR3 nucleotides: TGTGCCAGCAGTGATATAGCGGGAGTGACGCAGTATTTT.

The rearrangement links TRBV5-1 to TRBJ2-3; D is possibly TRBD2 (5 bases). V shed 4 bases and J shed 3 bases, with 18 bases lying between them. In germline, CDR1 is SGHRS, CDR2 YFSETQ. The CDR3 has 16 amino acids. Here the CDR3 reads CASSLQTGIVTDTQYF. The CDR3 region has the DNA TGCGCCAGCAGCCTACAGACCGGGATCGTTACAGATACGCAGTATTTT.